Each of the 21 T cell receptor beta chains below was sequenced from the same sample in a study of cytomegalovirus exposure and HLA in healthy donors. Measured with immunoSEQ multiplex PCR; TCRdb has only the in-frame clones, and not every one. This sample has over 250,000 clones, with 65% to 90% found just once. Sequences were obtained from PBMCs. All receptors come from a woman aged 18 to 35 in good health and CMV-seronegative.

This chain's CDR3 is CASSQGISGVDNEQFF. DNA for the CDR3: TGCGCCAGCAGCCAAGGAATTTCAGGGGTGGACAATGAGCAGTTCTTC. This chain connects TRBV4-3 to TRBJ2-1; D is possibly TRBD1 (6 bases). Germline V lookup: CDR1 LGHNA, CDR2 YSLEER. The CDR3 extends over 16 amino acids. Trimming removed 1 base from V and 5 bases from J, with 15 bases in between.

This clone appeared a single time. This sequence joins TRBV5-4 and TRBJ1-2; 8 bases line up with TRBD1. V trimming: 5 bases; J trimming: 8 bases; junction bases outside the gene matches: 5. CDR1 and CDR2 (germline): SGHNT, YYREEE (reference sequence). The CDR3 spans 12 residues. The CDR3, as DNA: TGTGCCAGCAGTACAGGGGGTGGCGGCTACACCTTC. This sequence encodes CASSTGGGGYTF.

The chain couples TRBV10-3 to TRBJ2-7; 9 positions agree with TRBD2. This CDR3 has 17 amino acids. The J segment lost 6 bases and the V segment lost 2 bases, leaving 14 bases of the junction unmatched. Per germline, CDR1 ENHRY and CDR2 SYGVKD. The CDR3 loop reads CAISETQRGVSRGEQYF. CDR3 DNA: TGTGCCATCAGTGAGACCCAGCGGGGGGTCTCGAGGGGCGAGCAGTACTTC.

This clone was detected a few times. The chain has TRBV15 and TRBJ2-3, with TRBD2 matching 8 bases. The CDR3 is made up of 13 amino acids. The germline CDR1 and CDR2 sequences are LNHNV and YYDKDF (reference sequence). The junction had 0 bases not matched to a gene; V was cut back by 3 bases and J by 4 bases. The CDR3 loop reads CATSSSGADTQYF. In DNA, the CDR3 is TGTGCCACCAGCAGTAGCGGGGCAGATACGCAGTATTTT.

This clone has just one count. The chain joins TRBV7-9 to TRBJ2-7; D gene uncertain. Germline values: CDR1 SEHNR, CDR2 FQNEAQ (reference sequence). The V end lost 5 bases, the J end lost 5 bases, and 19 bases lay between the germline ends. This CDR3 has 15 amino acids. The DNA of the CDR3 is TGTGCCAGCAGCGGAAGGCAGACACCTCAAGACGAGCAGTACTTC. This codes for CASSGRQTPQDEQYF. Combining the CDR3 with reference TRBV7-9 and TRBJ2-7 gives the whole variable domain DTGVSQNPRHKITKRGQNVTFRCDPISEHNRLYWYRQTLGQGPEFLTYFQNEAQLEKSRLLSDRFSAERPKGSFSTLEIQRTEQGDSAMYLCASSGRQTPQDEQYFGPGTRLTVT.

The rearrangement uses TRBV18 and TRBJ2-3; the match to TRBD2 covers 14 bases. V was pared by 4 bases and J by 5 bases, with 5 bases of the junction left unmatched. From germline, CDR1 is KGHSH and CDR2 LQKENI. CDR3 length: 16 amino acids. CDR3 residues: CASSRGLAGGEDTQYF. The CDR3 DNA sequence: TGTGCCAGCTCACGAGGACTAGCGGGGGGTGAAGATACGCAGTATTTT.

In its sample, this clone was seen a few times. The rearrangement uses TRBV6-6 and TRBJ2-3; 8 positions agree with TRBD2. Germline CDR1 and CDR2: MNHNY and SVGAGI (reference sequence). Losses at the gene ends were 2 bases for V and 13 bases for J; bases not matched to a gene: 14. The CDR3 sequence is 15 residues long. CDR3 coding DNA: TGTGCCAGCAGTTACGGGAGTAGCGGGGACCGGCTTAAGTATTTT. It specifies CASSYGSSGDRLKYF.

J is TRBJ2-1 and V is TRBV10-1, with 14 bases identical to TRBD2. The J segment lost 5 bases and the V segment lost 7 bases, leaving 10 bases of the junction unmatched. Germline V gene lookup returns CDR1 WNHNN and CDR2 SYGVQD (reference sequence). CDR3 size: 17 residues. CDR3 in DNA: TGCGCCAGCACCCCCGGTCCGGGACTAGCGGGAGACAATGAGCAGTTCTTC. It codes for CASTPGPGLAGDNEQFF.

This clone was detected only once. This chain joins TRBV30 and TRBJ2-5, with TRBD2 identical over 7 bases. This CDR3 comprises 13 residues. Germline V gene sequence: CDR1 GTSNPN, CDR2 SVGIG (reference sequence). V was clipped by 5 bases and J by 7 bases; unmatched bases: 10. The CDR3 bases are TGTGCCTGGGAGACCGGGGGGAAAGCGACCCAGTACTTC. Residues: CAWETGGKATQYF.

The CDR3 nucleotides are TGCGCCAGCCACGTAGCGGGAGGTCTATACGAGCAGTACTTC. Its translation: CASHVAGGLYEQYF. The chain has TRBV5-1 and TRBJ2-7, with TRBD2 identical over 10 bases. The CDR3 covers 14 residues. With V trimmed by 7 bases and J by 4 bases, 8 bases remained unmatched. CDR1 and CDR2 (germline): SGHRS, YFSETQ.

This chain joins TRBV5-6 and TRBJ1-1; D remains ambiguous. V shed 0 bases and J shed 1 base, with 16 bases lying between them. In germline, CDR1 is SGHDT, CDR2 YYEEEE. The CDR3 totals 17 residues. The CDR3 region has the DNA TGTGCCAGCAGCTTGGACACGACTGACGGGTGGAACACTGAAGCTTTCTTT. Encoded protein: CASSLDTTDGWNTEAFF.

The V call is TRBV28, the J call TRBJ1-2; a weak D match, TRBD1 (6 bases). Germline CDR1 and CDR2: MDHEN and SYDVKM. This CDR3 comprises 13 residues. Trimming stripped 2 bases from V and 4 bases from J, with 8 bases between. CDR3 amino acids: CASSLAGAYGYTF. In nucleotides, the CDR3 is TGTGCCAGCAGTTTAGCAGGGGCCTATGGCTACACCTTC.

The CDR3 protein is CASSRLATGGYEQFF. Written as DNA, the CDR3 is TGTGCCAGCAGCCGCCTGGCAACAGGGGGGTATGAGCAGTTCTTC. The chain carries TRBV5-8 and TRBJ2-1, with TRBD1 matching 8 bases. Trimming at V came to 4 bases and at J to 8 bases, leaving 11 bases not matched to a gene. CDR3 length equals 15 residues. Looked up from germline, CDR1 is SGHTS and CDR2 is YDEGEE. Combining the CDR3 with reference TRBV5-8 and TRBJ2-1 gives the whole variable domain EAGVTQSPTHLIKTRGQQATLRCSPISGHTSVYWYQQALGLGLQFLLWYDEGEERNRGNFPPRFSGRQFPNYSSELNVNALELEDSALYLCASSRLATGGYEQFFGPGTRLTVL.

The chain has TRBV11-2 and TRBJ2-3; TRBD1 matches 10 bases. V shed 5 bases and J 5 bases; nucleotides not matched to a gene: 4. Germline CDR1 and CDR2: SGHAT and FQNNGV. CDR3 length equals 14 residues. DNA of the CDR3: TGTGCCAGCAGCCAAGGACAGGGGGAAGATACGCAGTATTTT. As protein: CASSQGQGEDTQYF.

Points on this clone: The sample carries other DNA sequences with the same CDR3. The chain combines TRBV30 with TRBJ1-5, with TRBD1 matching over 9 bases. The V gene end was trimmed by 3 bases and the J gene end by 4 bases; junction bases not matched to a gene: 1. The CDR3 totals 13 residues. Per germline, CDR1 GTSNPN and CDR2 SVGIG (reference sequence). The CDR3 sequence is CAWSGTGNQPQHF. Written as DNA, the CDR3 is TGTGCCTGGAGCGGGACAGGGAATCAGCCCCAGCATTTT.

The chain couples TRBV7-8 to TRBJ1-2; weak D call: TRBD1 (5 bases). Trimming pared 5 bases from V and 8 bases from J, leaving 24 bases between. Germline loops: CDR1 SGHVS, CDR2 FQNEAQ. This CDR3 region has 16 residues. The CDR3 protein is CASSPGGVPLFGGYTF. The CDR3 nucleotides read TGTGCCAGCAGCCCGGGAGGGGTGCCCCTTTTCGGGGGCTACACCTTC.

The chain employs TRBV6-5 and TRBJ2-7, with TRBD1 identical over 7 bases. In germline, CDR1 is MNHEY, CDR2 SVGAGI. The CDR3 runs 14 residues. The V gene end was trimmed by 5 bases and the J gene end by 2 bases; junction bases not matched to a gene: 6. The CDR3 bases are TGTGCCAGCAGTGGAATGACAGGGACCTACGAGCAGTACTTC. Residues: CASSGMTGTYEQYF.

This clone has more than one count but fewer than ten. The V and J genes are TRBV6-6 and TRBJ1-2, with TRBD1 matching over 11 bases. CDR3 length: 15 residues. The junction had 7 bases not matched to a gene; V was cut back by 6 bases and J by 4 bases. CDR1 is MNHNY, CDR2 SVGAGI, per germline (reference sequence). In DNA, the CDR3 is TGTGCCAGCAGCGCCAAAGGACAGGGGGCCTATGGCTACACCTTC. This sequence encodes CASSAKGQGAYGYTF.

The rearrangement uses TRBV27 and TRBJ1-2; D not resolved. Germline V gene lookup returns CDR1 MNHEY and CDR2 SMNVEV (reference sequence). The CDR3 contains 15 residues. The ends were cut back, 2 bases at V and 2 bases at J, with 12 bases in the middle. The CDR3 loop is CASSLKGGYNYGYTF. CDR3 sequence (DNA): TGTGCCAGCAGTTTAAAGGGAGGATACAACTATGGCTACACCTTC.

This clone was detected once. This sequence joins TRBV29-1 and TRBJ2-3; 7 nucleotides align to TRBD1. Trimming took 6 bases from V and 6 from J; bases not matched to a gene: 9. The germline gives CDR1 SQVTM, CDR2 ANQGSEA. The CDR3 spans 13 residues. The CDR3 is CSVLGQLQDTQYF. The CDR3 DNA follows: TGCAGCGTCTTGGGACAGCTTCAGGATACGCAGTATTTT.

The rearrangement links TRBV5-1 to TRBJ1-2; D perhaps matches TRBD1 (5 bases). CDR3 length: 13 amino acids. The V end was cut by 3 bases, the J end by 7 bases, with 13 bases between. Germline values: CDR1 SGHRS, CDR2 YFSETQ. This CDR3 reads CASSSARTPGYTF. The CDR3 nucleotides read TGCGCCAGCAGCTCGGCTCGGACACCTGGCTACACCTTC. The full variable domain, completed using reference TRBV5-1 and TRBJ1-2, is KAGVTQTPRYLIKTRGQQVTLSCSPISGHRSVSWYQQTPGQGLQFLFEYFSETQRNKGNFPGRFSGRQFSNSRSEMNVSTLELGDSALYLCASSSARTPGYTFGSGTRLTVV.